Following are 14 T cell receptor beta chains from one sample sequenced in a study of shared clonotypes between healthy human individuals. Some clones are missing from TCRdb's copy, which holds only in-frame ones; the method was immunoSEQ multiplex PCR. The data show approximately 400,000 clones, with about 96% seen just once and around 0.3% held by the top ten. Sequencing was performed on memory CD8+ T cells sorted from blood. Subset: CD45RO+ cells pooled with CCR7-negative TemRA cells. The receptors originated from a young man in good health.

J is TRBJ2-1 and V is TRBV4-1; D possibly corresponds to TRBD2 (6 bases). The CDR3 has 17 residues. Germline lookup yields CDR1 MGHRA and CDR2 YSYEKL. V was trimmed by 1 base and J by 4 bases, leaving 17 bases between them. The CDR3 nucleotides read TGCGCCAGCAGCCAAGGATGGGGCGGGATGTTATACAATGAGCAGTTCTTC. The encoded protein is CASSQGWGGMLYNEQFF.

This clone was counted once. The chain has TRBV27 and TRBJ2-6; D is unclear. CDR1 and CDR2 (germline): MNHEY, SMNVEV (reference sequence). V lost 5 bases and J lost 4, with 6 bases in between. This CDR3 region has 13 residues. The CDR3 bases are TGTGCCAGCAGTAAGGCGGGGGCCAACGTCCTGACTTTC. Protein sequence: CASSKAGANVLTF.

The chain links TRBV30 to TRBJ2-3; 9 positions agree with TRBD2. The CDR3 is 16 amino acids. With V trimmed by 0 bases and J by 5 bases, 9 bases remained unmatched. CDR1 and CDR2 (germline): GTSNPN, SVGIG (reference sequence). The CDR3 spells CAWSVFRLAGRDTQYF. As DNA, the CDR3 is TGTGCCTGGAGTGTATTTCGCCTAGCGGGACGAGATACGCAGTATTTT.

This clone was counted once. The V gene is TRBV5-1, the J gene TRBJ2-3; 9 bases line up with TRBD2. V gave up 3 bases and J gave up 2 bases; unmatched junction bases: 7. Germline assignment: CDR1 SGHRS and CDR2 YFSETQ. The CDR3 totals 16 residues. The DNA for the CDR3 is TGCGCCAGCAGCTCCCCTAGCGGGGCCCCCACAGATACGCAGTATTTT. Translated, it gives CASSSPSGAPTDTQYF.

This chain uses TRBV7-2 with TRBJ2-7; TRBD2 agrees at 10 bases. In germline, CDR1 is SGHTA, CDR2 FQGNSA. CDR3 length: 16 amino acids. With 5 bases clipped from V and 3 bases from J, the junction kept 10 bases outside the gene matches. Here the CDR3 DNA reads TGTGCCAGCAGCGGTAGCGGGAGGTTAAAGGGCTACGAGCAGTACTTC. Translated: CASSGSGRLKGYEQYF.

The V call is TRBV20-1, the J call TRBJ1-2; D is uncertain. CDR3 length: 11 residues. Germline V gene sequence: CDR1 DFQATT, CDR2 SNEGSKA (reference sequence). Trimming shortened V by 0 bases and J by 3 bases, and 2 bases separated the two germline ends. CDR3 sequence: CSARDHYGYTF. DNA for the CDR3: TGCAGTGCTAGAGATCACTATGGCTACACCTTC.

This chain links TRBV5-4 with TRBJ1-2; 11 bases are a match to TRBD1. V lost 4 bases and J lost 6; bases outside the gene matches: 11. This CDR3 comprises 16 residues. The V gene's germline CDR1 is SGHNT and CDR2 YYREEE (reference sequence). The DNA of the CDR3 is TGTGCCAGCAGCCCAACTATAGGACAGGGGGCCAATGGCTACACCTTC. Translation gives CASSPTIGQGANGYTF.

The rearrangement uses TRBV27 and TRBJ2-1; D tentatively reads TRBD1 or TRBD2 (6 bases each). The length of the CDR3 is 18 residues. The germline gives CDR1 MNHEY, CDR2 SMNVEV (reference sequence). The germline V and J ends were trimmed by 0 bases and 9 bases, with 24 bases remaining between them. CDR3 coding DNA: TGTGCCAGCAGTTTATCGGGGGGCCGCATATTAGCGCGCGGTGAGCAGTTCTTC. It specifies CASSLSGGRILARGEQFF.

This clone is a singleton in its sample. Other nucleotide sequences from this sample produce the same CDR3. V and J are TRBV5-1 and TRBJ2-3, with D unresolved. This CDR3 is built from 14 residues. Deletions cut 0 bases from V and 2 bases from J, with 7 bases between. CDR1 SGHRS and CDR2 YFSETQ come from the germline V gene. CDR3 loop: CASSLDGSTDTQYF. As DNA, the CDR3 is TGCGCCAGCAGCTTGGACGGTTCCACAGATACGCAGTATTTT.

The chain links TRBV12-5 to TRBJ2-1; D remains ambiguous. V shed 6 bases and J shed 9 bases, with 15 bases lying between them. CDR1 and CDR2 (germline): LGHNT, FRNRAP. The length of the CDR3 is 13 residues. The CDR3 region has the DNA TGTGCTAGTGGGTCACCAAAGCGAGCTGAGCAGTTCTTC. Its translation is CASGSPKRAEQFF.

This chain uses TRBV6-1 with TRBJ2-7; D may be TRBD2 (5 bases). V was trimmed by 6 bases and J by 2 bases, leaving 5 bases between them. The CDR3 covers 11 residues. CDR1 MNHNS and CDR2 SASEGT come from the germline V gene. The CDR3 DNA reads TGTGCCAGCAGCGGGACCTACGAGCAGTACTTC. It translates to CASSGTYEQYF.

V usage is TRBV11-2 and J usage is TRBJ2-1, with TRBD2 matching over 9 bases. The CDR3 is 15 residues long. The ends lost 1 base at V and 5 bases at J; junction bases unmatched: 3. Germline V gene lookup returns CDR1 SGHAT and CDR2 FQNNGV. CDR3 region: CASSLVSGRDNEQFF. Here the CDR3 DNA reads TGTGCCAGCAGCTTAGTTAGCGGGAGAGACAATGAGCAGTTCTTC.

V and J are TRBV4-2 and TRBJ2-5, with 13 bases identical to TRBD2. CDR3 length: 16 residues. Germline assignment: CDR1 LGHNA and CDR2 YNFKEQ. The V gene end was trimmed by 4 bases and the J gene end by 5 bases; junction bases not matched to a gene: 7. CDR3 sequence: CASSPGLAGVRETQYF. CDR3 DNA sequence: TGTGCCAGCAGCCCCGGACTAGCGGGAGTACGGGAGACCCAGTACTTC.

The rearrangement joins TRBV5-5 to TRBJ1-5, with D unresolved. V was pared by 1 base and J by 3 bases, with 8 bases between. Germline CDR1 is SGHKS and CDR2 is YYEKEE (reference sequence). CDR3 length: 14 amino acids. Written as DNA, the CDR3 is TGTGCCAGCAGCTTGTTAGGGATCAATCAGCCCCAGCATTTT. It yields the protein CASSLLGINQPQHF.